A selection of T cell receptor beta chains follows, all from one sample in a study of shared clonotypes between healthy human individuals. Only in-frame clones appear in the TCRdb table, and some are missing; sequencing was by immunoSEQ multiplex PCR. The table includes about 2.2 million clones, around 93% detected once. Source material: naive CD8+ T cells from PBMCs. These receptors originate from a man between 18 and 35 years old in good health. Some clones in this sample may be carry-over from other donors' samples. CDR3s include the opening cysteine and the closing phenylalanine or tryptophan. D genes are given only for firm matches. Clone size, where shown, is once, few, many, or a class for clones that have expanded.

j_gene | len | abundance | d_gene | v_gene | CDR3nt | CDR3aa
TRBJ2-7 | 15 | NA | TRBD2 | TRBV27 | TGTGCCAGCAGTTGGGGACTAGCGGTCGGGGACGAGCAGTACTTC | CASSWGLAVGDEQYF
TRBJ2-1 | 15 | NA | TRBD2 | TRBV7-9 | TGTGCCAGCAGCGGCGGGCTAGCGGGAGTTTATGAGCAGTTCTTC | CASSGGLAGVYEQFF
TRBJ2-7 | 14 | NA | NA | TRBV5-5 | TGTGCCAGCAGCCCCGCTTGGGGAACCTACGAGCAGTACTTC | CASSPAWGTYEQYF
TRBJ2-2 | 14 | NA | NA | TRBV27 | TGTGCCAGCCAACCTAGTCCCTTGTCCGGGGAGCTGTTTTTT | CASQPSPLSGELFF
TRBJ1-5 | 16 | NA | TRBD1 | TRBV19 | TGTGCCAGTAGTCCGGGACAGGTTACGTCTTATCAGCCCCAGCATTTT | CASSPGQVTSYQPQHF
TRBJ2-3 | 16 | NA | TRBD2 | TRBV5-4 | TGTGCCAGCAGCTTGCGACGGGAGGTGGGTACAGATACGCAGTATTTT | CASSLRREVGTDTQYF
TRBJ2-1 | 14 | NA | TRBD2 | TRBV5-1 | TGCGCCAGCGCCCCGGGACTAGCGAACAATGAGCAGTTCTTC | CASAPGLANNEQFF
TRBJ2-2 | 16 | NA | TRBD1 | TRBV4-2 | TGTGCCAGCACGACCGGGACAGGGGAATTCACCGGGGAGCTGTTTTTT | CASTTGTGEFTGELFF
TRBJ1-5 | 17 | NA | NA | TRBV2 | TGTGCCAGCAGTGAAGATGAGGGCCTCTATAGCAATCAGCCCCAGCATTTT | CASSEDEGLYSNQPQHF
TRBJ1-5 | 16 | NA | NA | TRBV6-5 | TGTGCCAGCAGTTACTCTCACAGGGAGGCAAATCAGCCCCAGCATTTT | CASSYSHREANQPQHF
TRBJ2-2 | 18 | NA | TRBD2 | TRBV6-1 | TGTGCCAGCAGTGATCCGGTAGCGGGAGATAAGGACACCGGGGAGCTGTTTTTT | CASSDPVAGDKDTGELFF
TRBJ2-7 | 13 | NA | TRBD1 | TRBV10-2 | TGCGCCAGCTCCTGGGACAGGACCTACGAGCAGTACTTC | CASSWDRTYEQYF
TRBJ1-3 | 14 | NA | NA | TRBV7-9 | TGTGCCAGCGGTCCTACACTCTCTGGAAACACCATATATTTT | CASGPTLSGNTIYF
TRBJ2-7 | 17 | NA | NA | TRBV27 | TGTGCCAGCAGTCCCTCCAGGGGGGCCCTGACTTCCTACGAGCAGTACTTC | CASSPSRGALTSYEQYF
TRBJ2-7 | 16 | NA | TRBD1 | TRBV27 | TGTGCCAGCAGCTATATGGCTGGACAGGGCGCCTACGAGCAGTACTTC | CASSYMAGQGAYEQYF
TRBJ2-1 | 17 | NA | NA | TRBV11-2 | TGTGCCAGCAGCTTAGATCCCCGGCAGAACTCCTACAATGAGCAGTTCTTC | CASSLDPRQNSYNEQFF
TRBJ2-1 | 15 | NA | TRBD2 | TRBV27 | TGTGCCAGCAGTCCGACTAGCGGGATCCGGAATGAGCAGTTCTTC | CASSPTSGIRNEQFF
TRBJ1-6 | 15 | NA | TRBD1 | TRBV5-4 | TGTGCCAGCAGCCCGGAGACAGGGTATAATTCACCCCTCCACTTT | CASSPETGYNSPLHF
TRBJ2-5 | 14 | NA | TRBD2 | TRBV7-2 | TGTGCCAGCTCCGGGGCTAGCGGTAAAGAGACCCAGTACTTC | CASSGASGKETQYF
TRBJ1-1 | 11 | NA | NA | TRBV5-8 | TGTGCCAGCAGCGCAGGACTTGAAGCTTTCTTT | CASSAGLEAFF
TRBJ1-2 | 14 | few | TRBD1 | TRBV19 | TGTGCCAGTAGTCAGACAGGGGTGCCCATTGGCTACACCTTC | CASSQTGVPIGYTF
TRBJ2-7 | 14 | NA | TRBD1 | TRBV5-3 | TGTGCCAGCAGTAAGATGACAGGGCCTAACGAGCAGTACTTC | CASSKMTGPNEQYF
TRBJ2-7 | 15 | NA | NA | TRBV28 | TGTGCCTGCCGCACCCGACAGGCCGCATCCTACGAGCAGTACTTC | CACRTRQAASYEQYF
TRBJ1-2 | 14 | NA | NA | TRBV7-9 | TGTGCCAGCAGCCCAACAGGGCGACACTATGGCTACACCTTC | CASSPTGRHYGYTF
TRBJ2-2 | 16 | NA | TRBD2 | TRBV7-9 | TGTGCCAGCAGCTCGTGGGGGAGGGCGAACACCGGGGAGCTGTTTTTT | CASSSWGRANTGELFF
TRBJ2-7 | 22 | NA | TRBD1 | TRBV12-5 | TGTGCTAGTGGTTTGCTACCTCCGGGGAGGGACAGGGGGCCACCCGAATCCTACGAGCAGTACTTC | CASGLLPPGRDRGPPESYEQYF
TRBJ1-1 | 13 | NA | NA | TRBV28 | TGTGCCAGCAGTTACCCCAGGGGCACTGAAGCTTTCTTT | CASSYPRGTEAFF
TRBJ2-1 | 16 | NA | NA | TRBV10-3 | TGTGCCATCAGTGAGTTAGGACAGAGCTCCTACAATGAGCAGTTCTTC | CAISELGQSSYNEQFF
TRBJ2-2 | 14 | NA | NA | TRBV15 | TGTGCCACCAGCGCTAGGAGGGACACCGGGGAGCTGTTTTTT | CATSARRDTGELFF
TRBJ1-2 | 14 | NA | TRBD1 | TRBV28 | TGTGCCAGCAGTTTTGCAGGGGGATTCTATGGCTACACCTTC | CASSFAGGFYGYTF
TRBJ2-7 | 16 | NA | NA | TRBV4-3 | TGCGCCAGCAGCCAAGATCTCCAGGGATTCCCTTACGAGCAGTACTTC | CASSQDLQGFPYEQYF
TRBJ1-2 | 14 | NA | NA | TRBV5-5 | TGTGCCAGCAGCTTGTGGTCAGGGTGGAATGGCTACACCTTC | CASSLWSGWNGYTF
TRBJ2-1 | 13 | once | NA | TRBV11-2 | TGTGCCAGCAGCCTCTCCAGGGCGTATGAGCAGTTCTTC | CASSLSRAYEQFF